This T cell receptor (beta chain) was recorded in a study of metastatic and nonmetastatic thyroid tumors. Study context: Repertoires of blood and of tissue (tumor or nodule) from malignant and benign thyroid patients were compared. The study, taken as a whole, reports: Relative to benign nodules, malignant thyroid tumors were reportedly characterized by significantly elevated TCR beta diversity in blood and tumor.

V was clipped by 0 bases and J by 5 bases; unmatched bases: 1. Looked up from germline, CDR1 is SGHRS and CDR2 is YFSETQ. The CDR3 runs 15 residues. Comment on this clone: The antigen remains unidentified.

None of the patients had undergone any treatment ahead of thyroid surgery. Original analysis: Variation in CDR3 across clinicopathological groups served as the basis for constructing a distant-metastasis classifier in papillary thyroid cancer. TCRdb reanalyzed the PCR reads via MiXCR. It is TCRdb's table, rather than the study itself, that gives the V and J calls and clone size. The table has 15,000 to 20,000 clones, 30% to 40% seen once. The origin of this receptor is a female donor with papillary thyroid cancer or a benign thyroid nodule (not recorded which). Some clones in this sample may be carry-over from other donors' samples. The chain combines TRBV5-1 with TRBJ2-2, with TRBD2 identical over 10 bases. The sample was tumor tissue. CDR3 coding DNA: TGCGCCAGCAGCTTGGGGACTAGCGGAACCGGGGAGCTGTTTTTT. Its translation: CASSLGTSGTGELFF.